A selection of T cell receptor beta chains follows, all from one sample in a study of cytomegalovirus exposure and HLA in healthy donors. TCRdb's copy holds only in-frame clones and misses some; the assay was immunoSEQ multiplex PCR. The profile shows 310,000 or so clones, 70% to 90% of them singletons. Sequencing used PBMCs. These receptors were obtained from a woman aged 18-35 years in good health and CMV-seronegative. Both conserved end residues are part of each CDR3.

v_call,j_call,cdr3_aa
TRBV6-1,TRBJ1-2,CASSLQGEGDGYTF
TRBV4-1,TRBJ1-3,CASSTRPGQGLGNTIYF
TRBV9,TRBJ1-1,CASSNDRGGNTEAFF
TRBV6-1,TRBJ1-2,CASISEWAGDYGYTF
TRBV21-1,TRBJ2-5,CASSNRFRGGAPHQETQYF
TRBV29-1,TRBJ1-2,CSYRGDYGYTF
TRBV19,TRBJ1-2,CASSRQEKTYGYTF
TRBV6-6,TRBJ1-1,CASIQYEAFF
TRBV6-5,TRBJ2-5,CASSLPGSLQYF
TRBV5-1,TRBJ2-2,CASTGQVLDTGELFF
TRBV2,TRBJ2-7,CASIKDRGRDEQYF
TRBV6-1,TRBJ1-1,CASSATTKTVEAFF